A single sample gave rise to the 10 T cell receptor beta chains below, sequenced in a study of T cells in narcolepsy. Only in-frame clones appear in the TCRdb table, and some are missing; sequencing was by immunoSEQ multiplex PCR. The sample contains tens of thousands of clones, roughly 80% of which appear only once. Sequenced input: memory (CD45RA-) CD4+ T cells from blood. The source is a human donor in good health.

This sequence joins TRBV19 and TRBJ1-2; 12 positions agree with TRBD1. CDR1 LNHDA and CDR2 SQIVND come from the germline V gene (reference sequence). After removal of 4 bases from V and 3 bases from J, the junction contained 12 bases not matched to a gene. This CDR3 contains 18 residues. CDR3 bases: TGTGCCAGTAGTAAGGCGGGACAGGGGGCGTCGGGTGACTATGGCTACACCTTC. Translating it yields CASSKAGQGASGDYGYTF.

The gene calls are TRBV6-5 and TRBJ2-3, with 10 positions matching TRBD1. With 5 bases clipped from V and 3 bases from J, the junction kept 2 bases outside the gene matches. CDR1 and CDR2 (germline): MNHEY, SVGAGI. The CDR3 is 14 amino acids. The CDR3 region has the DNA TGTGCCAGCAGTGACAGGGGGCCGACAGATACGCAGTATTTT. Its translation: CASSDRGPTDTQYF.

This clone was counted only a few times. V gene TRBV19 combines with J gene TRBJ2-7, with D hard to call. Germline loops: CDR1 LNHDA, CDR2 SQIVND (reference sequence). The length of the CDR3 is 15 residues. Trimming took off 3 bases at V and 0 bases at J, with 12 bases between the two ends. The CDR3 DNA follows: TGTGCCAGTAGTATTCGGCTAGGCAGCTCCTACGAGCAGTACTTC. Translating it yields CASSIRLGSSYEQYF.

The gene calls are TRBV5-1 and TRBJ2-5, with 9 bases identical to TRBD2. Germline V gene sequence: CDR1 SGHRS, CDR2 YFSETQ. This CDR3 has 15 amino acids. V dropped 4 bases and J dropped 3; count of bases not matched to a gene: 7. CDR3 loop: CASSQGSGGKETQYF. CDR3 coding DNA: TGCGCCAGCAGCCAAGGCAGCGGGGGGAAAGAGACCCAGTACTTC.

The chain uses TRBV19 and TRBJ1-1, with TRBD1 as a possible D gene (5 bases). V dropped 7 bases and J dropped 2 bases, with 11 bases sitting between them. Germline assignment: CDR1 LNHDA and CDR2 SQIVND (reference sequence). This CDR3 contains 13 residues. The CDR3 nucleotides read TGTGCCAGTAACCAGGGTAGAAACACTGAAGCTTTCTTT. Its protein product is CASNQGRNTEAFF.

This clone was recorded a few times. As DNA, the CDR3 is TGTGCCAGCAGCGTAGCAGGGGCGGGGTTGGGAGAGACCCAGTACTTC. This translates into CASSVAGAGLGETQYF. The gene calls are TRBV9 and TRBJ2-5; D is possibly TRBD1 or TRBD2 (6 bases each). Trimming cost V 0 bases and J 4 bases, with 16 bases left between them. The CDR3 is 16 residues long. CDR1 SGDLS and CDR2 YYNGEE come from the germline V gene.

The genes are TRBV7-3 and TRBJ2-1, with 8 bases fitting TRBD2. The germline V gene encodes CDR1 SGHTA and CDR2 FQGTGA. The CDR3 is made up of 17 amino acids. V shed 2 bases and J 6 bases; nucleotides not matched to a gene: 12. The CDR3 protein is CASSLSSQGGGSNEQFF. In DNA form, the CDR3 reads TGTGCCAGCAGCTTATCCTCCCAGGGCGGGGGGAGCAATGAGCAGTTCTTC.

The V and J genes are TRBV5-4 and TRBJ2-3; possibly TRBD2 for D (6 bases). V was pared by 4 bases and J by 5 bases, with 11 bases between. The CDR3 sequence is 13 residues long. Germline loops: CDR1 SGHNT, CDR2 YYREEE (reference sequence). The CDR3 DNA is TGTGCCAGCAGCCAGAGGGAGGTAGATACGCAGTATTTT. The encoded protein is CASSQREVDTQYF.

The rearrangement uses TRBV25-1 and TRBJ2-7, with D perhaps TRBD2 (6 bases). Germline V gene lookup returns CDR1 MGHDK and CDR2 SYGVNS. Trimming left V 2 bases short and J 0 bases short, with 14 bases between. This CDR3 comprises 16 residues. The CDR3: CASSENLRGSSYEQYF. The CDR3, as DNA: TGTGCCAGCAGTGAAAATTTGCGGGGCAGCTCCTACGAGCAGTACTTC.

The rearrangement uses TRBV5-4 and TRBJ2-2; D not resolved. Germline-derived CDR1 and CDR2 are SGHNT and YYREEE (reference sequence). The germline V and J ends were trimmed by 0 bases and 6 bases, with 3 bases remaining between them. The CDR3 runs to 12 residues. The CDR3 DNA sequence: TGTGCCAGCAGCTTGGAGGCCGGGGAGCTGTTTTTT. Protein sequence: CASSLEAGELFF.